The next 11 T cell receptor beta chains were all read from a single sample in a study of blood T cell repertoires in COVID-19. Measured with immunoSEQ multiplex PCR; TCRdb has only the in-frame clones, and not every one. The sample yields roughly 200,000 clones, under 90% seen once. The sample taken for sequencing was peripheral blood. Source of these receptors: a man aged 80 or over with acute or convalescent COVID-19.

This rearrangement joins TRBV5-1 to TRBJ2-1; 8 bases fit TRBD1. CDR1 and CDR2 (germline): SGHRS, YFSETQ. V trimming: 0 bases; J trimming: 9 bases; junction bases outside the gene matches: 8. This CDR3 has 15 amino acids. The CDR3 here is CASSLVPSTGGEQFF. The CDR3 coding sequence is TGCGCCAGCAGCTTGGTTCCGTCTACAGGGGGTGAGCAGTTCTTC.

The rearrangement uses TRBV5-1 and TRBJ2-2, with TRBD1 as a possible D gene (5 bases). CDR1 and CDR2 (germline): SGHRS, YFSETQ. Trimming cost V 4 bases and J 4 bases, with 8 bases left between them. This CDR3 has 13 residues. CDR3 in amino acids: CASSQRGTGELFF. CDR3 DNA: TGCGCCAGCAGCCAAAGGGGCACCGGGGAGCTGTTTTTT.

The CDR3 region has the DNA TGTGCCAGTAGAGACAGGGACTATGGCTACACCTTC. Amino acids: CASRDRDYGYTF. This chain connects TRBV19 to TRBJ1-2, with TRBD1 identical over 7 bases. CDR3 size: 12 residues. Trimming at V came to 6 bases and at J to 3 bases, leaving 1 base not matched to a gene. Germline CDR1 reads LNHDA; CDR2 reads SQIVND (reference sequence).

V usage is TRBV2 and J usage is TRBJ2-1; 8 bases map to TRBD2. CDR3 length equals 13 residues. V lost 5 bases and J lost 7; bases outside the gene matches: 4. CDR1 and CDR2 from the germline V gene are SNHLY and FYNNEI. CDR3 bases: TGTGCCAGCAGTAGCGGGAGTGGAAATGAGCAGTTCTTC. This codes for CASSSGSGNEQFF.

V usage is TRBV24-1 and J usage is TRBJ2-3; TRBD1 matches 8 bases. Germline trimming cut 4 bases from V and 6 bases from J; bases unmatched to any gene: 2. This CDR3 spans 13 amino acids. Per germline, CDR1 KGHDR and CDR2 SFDVKD. CDR3 sequence: CATSDAGGDTQYF. CDR3 in DNA: TGTGCCACCAGTGACGCAGGGGGCGATACGCAGTATTTT.

The rearrangement joins TRBV3-1 (or the pseudogene TRBV3-2) to TRBJ2-1, with a possible D match to TRBD2 (5 bases). Trimming pared 4 bases from V and 6 bases from J, leaving 10 bases between. CDR1 and CDR2 from the germline V gene are LGHDT and YNNKEL (reference sequence). The CDR3 extends over 13 amino acids. Here the CDR3 DNA reads TGTGCCAGCAGCCCCCTGAGGGCCAATGAGCAGTTCTTC. Encoded protein: CASSPLRANEQFF.

The chain has TRBV19 and TRBJ1-1; tentatively, D is TRBD1 (5 bases). The germline V gene has CDR1 LNHDA and CDR2 SQIVND (reference sequence). V was shortened by 7 bases and J by 1 base, with 13 bases between the two germline ends. The CDR3 consists of 14 residues. CDR3 nucleotide sequence: TGTGCCAGTATAGAGACAGAGAGGAACACTGAAGCTTTCTTT. This codes for CASIETERNTEAFF.

The chain has TRBV28 and TRBJ2-7; D not resolved. This CDR3 contains 14 residues. Germline assignment: CDR1 MDHEN and CDR2 SYDVKM. Trimming removed 2 bases at V and 2 bases at J, with 10 bases between. Here the CDR3 reads CASSLSIPTYEQYF. The CDR3, as DNA: TGTGCCAGCAGTTTAAGTATTCCTACCTACGAGCAGTACTTC.

The chain recombines TRBV9 with TRBJ2-7; 8 bases line up with TRBD2. Germline V gives CDR1 SGDLS, CDR2 YYNGEE. The CDR3 sequence is 14 residues long. The V segment lost 2 bases and the J segment 2 bases; nucleotides outside the gene matches: 3. In DNA, the CDR3 is TGTGCCAGCAGCGTGACTAGCGCGGCCTACGAGCAGTACTTC. It yields the protein CASSVTSAAYEQYF.

The V gene is TRBV2, the J gene TRBJ1-2; possibly TRBD1 for D (5 bases). The germline V and J ends were trimmed by 5 bases and 2 bases, with 15 bases remaining between them. The germline gives CDR1 SNHLY, CDR2 FYNNEI. The CDR3 has 15 residues. Here the CDR3 reads CASSPQSTANYGYTF. As DNA, the CDR3 is TGTGCCAGCAGTCCCCAGTCGACAGCCAACTATGGCTACACCTTC. Full variable domain (outside the CDR3, taken from reference TRBV2 and TRBJ1-2): EPEVTQTPSHQVTQMGQEVILRCVPISNHLYFYWYRQILGQKVEFLVSFYNNEISEKSEIFDDQFSVERPDGSNFTLKIRSTKLEDSAMYFCASSPQSTANYGYTFGSGTRLTVV.

The rearrangement uses TRBV28 and TRBJ1-6; D is unclear. The CDR3 spans 14 residues. The germline V and J ends were trimmed by 2 bases and 14 bases, with 16 bases remaining between them. Germline V gene data show CDR1 as MDHEN and CDR2 as SYDVKM. The DNA for the CDR3 is TGTGCCAGCAGTTTAACGGCCGCCGTCAGGTCCCTCCACTTT. The encoded protein is CASSLTAAVRSLHF.